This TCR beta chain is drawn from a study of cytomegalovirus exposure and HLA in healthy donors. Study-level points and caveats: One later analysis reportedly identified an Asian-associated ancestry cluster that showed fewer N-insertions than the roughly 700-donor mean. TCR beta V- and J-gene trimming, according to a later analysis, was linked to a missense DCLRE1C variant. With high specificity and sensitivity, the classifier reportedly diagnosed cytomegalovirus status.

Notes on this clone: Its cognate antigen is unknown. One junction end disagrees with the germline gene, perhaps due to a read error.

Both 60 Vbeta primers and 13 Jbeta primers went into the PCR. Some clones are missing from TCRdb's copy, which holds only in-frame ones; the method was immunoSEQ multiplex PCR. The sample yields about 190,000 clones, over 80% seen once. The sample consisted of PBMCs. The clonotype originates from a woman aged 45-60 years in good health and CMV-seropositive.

DNA of the CDR3: TGTTCCAGCAGCTTAGCTGCGGACGAGCAGTACTTC. This translates into CSSSLAADEQYF. The rearrangement uses TRBV7-9 and TRBJ2-7; no clear D. Germline CDR1 is SEHNR and CDR2 is FQNEAQ (reference sequence). The CDR3 totals 12 residues. Drawing the rest from reference TRBV7-9 and TRBJ2-7, the complete variable domain is DTGVSQNPRHKITKRGQNVTFRCDPISEHNRLYWYRQTLGQGPEFLTYFQNEAQLEKSRLLSDRFSAERPKGSFSTLEIQRTEQGDSAMYLCSSSLAADEQYFGPGTRLTVT.